Listed below are T cell receptor beta chains from one sample, sequenced in a study of blood T cell repertoires in COVID-19. Measured with immunoSEQ multiplex PCR; TCRdb has only the in-frame clones, and not every one. The data hold approximately 260,000 clones, with approximately 85% observed a single time. Sequences were obtained from PBMCs or T cells enriched from blood (not recorded which). These receptors originate from a woman in her forties or fifties who had been exposed to COVID-19. Both conserved end residues are part of each CDR3. D genes are given only for firm matches. Only part of the rows carry a size: once, few, many, or a class if the clone is expanded.

NA	TRBV5-4	TRBJ1-2	NA	CASTNGRGDRFYGYTF	TGTGCCAGCACCAACGGGAGGGGCGATCGTTTCTATGGCTACACCTTC
NA	TRBV30	TRBJ2-5	NA	CAWRPGIRYQETQYF	TGTGCCTGGAGACCCGGGATCCGATATCAAGAGACCCAGTACTTC
TRBD2	TRBV6-2/TRBV6-3	TRBJ2-7	NA	CASSSARTSGDHEQYF	TGTGCCAGCAGTTCCGCCAGGACTAGCGGGGACCACGAGCAGTACTTC
TRBD1	TRBV10-3	TRBJ2-7	once	CAITLDRGGSYEQYF	TGTGCCATCACCTTGGACAGGGGGGGGTCCTACGAGCAGTACTTC
NA	TRBV30	TRBJ1-2	NA	CAWSRVGLNYGYTF	TGTGCCTGGAGTCGGGTGGGTCTTAACTATGGCTACACCTTC
NA	TRBV29-1	TRBJ2-5	once	CSVEAGIGETQYF	TGCAGCGTTGAGGCAGGGATTGGAGAGACCCAGTACTTC
TRBD1	TRBV7-6	TRBJ2-6	NA	CASSLEQGAGANVLTF	TGTGCCAGCAGCTTAGAACAGGGGGCTGGGGCCAACGTCCTGACTTTC
NA	TRBV25-1	TRBJ1-4	NA	CASSEFGQINEKLFF	TGTGCCAGCAGTGAGTTTGGACAGATTAATGAAAAACTGTTTTTT
TRBD1	TRBV4-3	TRBJ1-1	NA	CASSQRLRGPLEAFF	TGCGCCAGCAGCCAACGCCTAAGGGGGCCGCTTGAAGCTTTCTTT
NA	TRBV5-1	TRBJ1-1	NA	CASSLYRAGNTEAFF	TGCGCCAGCAGCTTGTACAGGGCCGGGAACACTGAAGCTTTCTTT
NA	TRBV2	TRBJ2-5	NA	CASRGEKTQYF	TGTGCCAGCAGGGGAGAAAAGACCCAGTACTTC
TRBD2	TRBV18	TRBJ2-1	NA	CASSPPDSGGTDEQFF	TGTGCCAGCTCACCACCGGATAGCGGGGGGACAGATGAGCAGTTCTTC
NA	TRBV4-1	TRBJ1-2	NA	CASSPPGGSDYGYTF	TGCGCCAGCAGCCCTCCAGGTGGTTCCGATTATGGCTACACCTTC
TRBD1	TRBV18	TRBJ2-3	NA	CASSPGQGRDTQYF	TGTGCCAGCTCACCGGGACAGGGCAGAGATACGCAGTATTTT
NA	TRBV30	TRBJ1-2	NA	CASEGGRGYTF	TGTGCCTCCGAAGGCGGTAGAGGCTACACCTTC
NA	TRBV24-1	TRBJ1-1	NA	CATSVGEGTEAFF	TGTGCCACCAGTGTAGGGGAAGGTACTGAAGCTTTCTTT
TRBD2	TRBV3-1/TRBV3-2	TRBJ2-1	NA	CASSRPSGTMTNEQFF	TGTGCCAGCAGCCGTCCTTCTGGGACTATGACCAATGAGCAGTTCTTC
NA	TRBV19	TRBJ1-5	few	CATTGHPENQPQHF	TGTGCCACCACCGGACACCCGGAGAATCAGCCCCAGCATTTT
NA	TRBV3-1/TRBV3-2	TRBJ1-1	NA	CASSLPGLNTEAFF	TGTGCCAGCAGCCTCCCAGGGCTTAACACTGAAGCTTTCTTT
TRBD1	TRBV7-2	TRBJ1-5	NA	CASSPDRGSGNQPQHF	TGTGCCAGCAGCCCAGACAGGGGATCAGGCAATCAGCCCCAGCATTTT
TRBD1	TRBV24-1	TRBJ1-5	many	CAADGTEFHSNQPQHF	TGTGCCGCCGATGGGACAGAGTTCCATAGCAATCAGCCCCAGCATTTT
TRBD1	TRBV5-6	TRBJ2-1	NA	CASSLPGQGVNEQFF	TGTGCCAGCAGCTTACCGGGACAGGGGGTCAATGAGCAGTTCTTC
TRBD2	TRBV27	TRBJ2-3	NA	CASMDGGGGDTQYF	TGTGCCAGCATGGACGGGGGGGGCGGGGATACGCAGTATTTT
NA	TRBV19	TRBJ1-6	NA	CASKGDIHSNSPLHF	TGTGCCAGTAAAGGGGACATCCACTCGAATTCACCCCTCCACTTT
TRBD1	TRBV6-1	TRBJ1-1	NA	CASTLDRGPEAFF	TGTGCCAGCACCCTAGACAGGGGACCAGAAGCTTTCTTT
NA	TRBV9	TRBJ2-2	NA	CASSVSRGETGELFF	TGTGCCAGCAGCGTGTCCAGGGGAGAGACCGGGGAGCTGTTTTTT
TRBD1	TRBV13	TRBJ1-2	NA	CASSLAGRGREGYTF	TGTGCCAGCAGCTTAGCCGGCAGGGGGAGAGAGGGCTACACCTTC
TRBD1	TRBV10-3	TRBJ1-1	NA	CAISGQGRGGTEAFF	TGTGCCATCAGTGGACAGGGGCGCGGGGGCACTGAAGCTTTCTTT
NA	TRBV7-9	TRBJ2-5	NA	CASSLVTKETQYF	TGTGCCAGCAGCTTAGTCACTAAAGAGACCCAGTACTTC
NA	TRBV7-9	TRBJ1-1	NA	CASSSRGLMNTEAFF	TGTGCCAGCAGCTCCAGAGGATTGATGAACACTGAAGCTTTCTTT
NA	TRBV5-4	TRBJ1-2	NA	CASSLAATGGAYGYTF	TGTGCCAGCAGCTTGGCCGCGACAGGCGGTGCCTATGGCTACACCTTC
NA	TRBV7-9	TRBJ1-4	NA	CASSSSGLSGEKLFF	TGTGCCAGCAGCTCCTCGGGACTATCTGGTGAAAAACTGTTTTTT
TRBD1	TRBV11-2	TRBJ2-7	NA	CASSPTRGQSEQYF	TGTGCCAGCAGCCCTACTCGGGGACAGAGCGAGCAGTACTTC
NA	TRBV18	TRBJ1-1	NA	CASSPNPVKRSNTEAFF	TGTGCCAGCTCACCGAACCCTGTAAAACGGTCCAACACTGAAGCTTTCTTT
TRBD1	TRBV6-1	TRBJ1-3	NA	CASSEVQGRNTIYF	TGTGCCAGCAGTGAAGTACAGGGGAGAAACACCATATATTTT
NA	TRBV9	TRBJ1-3	NA	CASSGTAGNTIYF	TGTGCCAGCAGCGGGACTGCTGGCAACACCATATATTTT
TRBD2	TRBV5-1	TRBJ2-7	NA	CASSLTSGGALGEQYF	TGCGCCAGCAGCCTTACTAGCGGGGGGGCCTTAGGCGAGCAGTACTTC
TRBD2	TRBV6-2/TRBV6-3	TRBJ2-3	NA	CASSPERGSITDTQYF	TGTGCCAGCAGCCCGGAGCGGGGCTCTATCACAGATACGCAGTATTTT
TRBD1	TRBV18	TRBJ1-2	once	CASSWSGGVGYGYTF	TGTGCCAGCTCATGGTCAGGGGGCGTGGGCTATGGCTACACCTTC
NA	TRBV19	TRBJ1-5	NA	CASSIVHTGFNQPQHF	TGTGCCAGTAGTATAGTTCACACAGGGTTTAATCAGCCCCAGCATTTT
NA	TRBV6-1	TRBJ2-2	NA	CASSESDTGELFF	TGTGCCAGCAGTGAATCAGACACCGGAGAGCTGTTTTTT
NA	TRBV5-1	TRBJ2-2	NA	CASERTQGNTGELFF	TGCGCCAGCGAGAGGACTCAAGGGAACACCGGGGAGCTGTTTTTT
TRBD1	TRBV13	TRBJ1-1	NA	CASNDRVNTEAFF	TGTGCCAGCAACGACAGGGTGAACACTGAAGCTTTCTTT
NA	TRBV6-5	TRBJ2-2	few	CASSTGTGGELFF	TGTGCCAGCAGTACCGGGACTGGCGGGGAGCTGTTTTTT
NA	TRBV23-1	TRBJ1-3	NA	CASSPPTGGNTIYF	TGCGCCAGCAGTCCCCCGACAGGAGGAAACACCATATATTTT
TRBD1	TRBV5-6	TRBJ1-6	NA	CASSLGQGEYSPLHF	TGTGCCAGCAGCTTAGGCCAGGGGGAGTATTCACCCCTCCACTTT
NA	TRBV4-2	TRBJ2-7	NA	CASSQEDQTAYEQYF	TGTGCCAGCAGCCAAGAAGATCAAACAGCCTACGAGCAGTACTTC